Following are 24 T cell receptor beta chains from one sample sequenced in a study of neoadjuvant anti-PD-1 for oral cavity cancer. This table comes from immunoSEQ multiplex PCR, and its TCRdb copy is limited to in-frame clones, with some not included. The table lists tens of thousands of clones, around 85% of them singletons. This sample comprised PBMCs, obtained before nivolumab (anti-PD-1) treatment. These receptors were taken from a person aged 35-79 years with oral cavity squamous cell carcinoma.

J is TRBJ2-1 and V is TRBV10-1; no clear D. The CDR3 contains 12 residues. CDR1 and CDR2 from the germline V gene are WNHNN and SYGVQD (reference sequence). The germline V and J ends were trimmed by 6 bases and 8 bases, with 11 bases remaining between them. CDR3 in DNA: TGCGCCAGCAGGGGCGATAAGGATGAGCAGTTCTTC. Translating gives CASRGDKDEQFF.

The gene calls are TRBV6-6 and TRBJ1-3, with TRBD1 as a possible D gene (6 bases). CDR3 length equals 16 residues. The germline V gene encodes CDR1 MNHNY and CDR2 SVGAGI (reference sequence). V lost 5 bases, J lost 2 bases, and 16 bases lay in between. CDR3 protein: CASSPYREGAGNTIYF. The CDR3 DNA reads TGTGCCAGCAGTCCCTACAGGGAAGGCGCTGGAAACACCATATATTTT.

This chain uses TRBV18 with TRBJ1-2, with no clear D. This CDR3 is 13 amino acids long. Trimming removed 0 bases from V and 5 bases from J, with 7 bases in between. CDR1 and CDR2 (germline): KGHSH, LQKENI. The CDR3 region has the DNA TGTGCCAGCTCACCACCAGACCTATATGGCTACACCTTC. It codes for CASSPPDLYGYTF. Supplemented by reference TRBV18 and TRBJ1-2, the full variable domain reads NAGVMQNPRHLVRRRGQEARLRCSPMKGHSHVYWYRQLPEEGLKFMVYLQKENIIDESGMPKERFSAEFPKEGPSILRIQQVVRGDSAAYFCASSPPDLYGYTFGSGTRLTVV.

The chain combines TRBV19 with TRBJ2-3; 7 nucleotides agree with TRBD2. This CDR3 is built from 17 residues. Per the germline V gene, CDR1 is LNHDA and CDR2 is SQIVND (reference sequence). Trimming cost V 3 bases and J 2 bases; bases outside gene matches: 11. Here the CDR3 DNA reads TGTGCCAGTAGTATTGAAGCCCGACTAGCCTACACAGATACGCAGTATTTT. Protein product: CASSIEARLAYTDTQYF.

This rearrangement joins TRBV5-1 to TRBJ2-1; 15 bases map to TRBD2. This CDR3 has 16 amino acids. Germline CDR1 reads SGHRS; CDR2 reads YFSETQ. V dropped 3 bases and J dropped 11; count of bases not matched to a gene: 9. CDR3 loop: CASSSPRTSGGGQQFF. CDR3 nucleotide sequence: TGCGCCAGCAGCTCCCCTCGGACTAGCGGGGGGGGGCAGCAGTTCTTC.

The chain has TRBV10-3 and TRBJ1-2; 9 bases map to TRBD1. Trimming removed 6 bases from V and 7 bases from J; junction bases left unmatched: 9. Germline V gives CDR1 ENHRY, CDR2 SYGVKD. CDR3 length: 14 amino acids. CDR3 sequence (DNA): TGTGCCATCAGCCCGGGACAGGGATTGGGTGGCTACACCTTC. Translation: CAISPGQGLGGYTF.

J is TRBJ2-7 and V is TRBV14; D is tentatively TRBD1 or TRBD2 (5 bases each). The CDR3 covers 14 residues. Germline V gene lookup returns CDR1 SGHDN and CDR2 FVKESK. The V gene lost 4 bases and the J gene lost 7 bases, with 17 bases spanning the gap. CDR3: CASSLGTASGEQYF. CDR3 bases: TGTGCCAGCAGCCTCGGGACCGCGTCGGGTGAGCAGTACTTC. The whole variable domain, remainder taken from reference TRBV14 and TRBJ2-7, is EAGVTQFPSHSVIEKGQTVTLRCDPISGHDNLYWYRRVMGKEIKFLLHFVKESKQDESGMPNNRFLAERTGGTYSTLKVQPAELEDSGVYFCASSLGTASGEQYFGPGTRLTVT.

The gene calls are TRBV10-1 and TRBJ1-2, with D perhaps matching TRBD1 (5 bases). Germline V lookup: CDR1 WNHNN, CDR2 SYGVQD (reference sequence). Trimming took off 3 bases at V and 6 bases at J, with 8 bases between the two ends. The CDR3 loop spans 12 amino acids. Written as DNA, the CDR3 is TGCGCCAGCAGTGACGCGGGGGATGGCTACACCTTC. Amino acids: CASSDAGDGYTF.

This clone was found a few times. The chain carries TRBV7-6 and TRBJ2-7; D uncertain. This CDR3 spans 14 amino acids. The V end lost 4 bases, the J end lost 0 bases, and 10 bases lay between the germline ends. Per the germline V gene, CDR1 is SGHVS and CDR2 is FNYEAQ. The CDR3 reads CASSSQESSYEQYF. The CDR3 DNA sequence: TGTGCCAGCAGCTCCCAAGAAAGCTCCTACGAGCAGTACTTC.

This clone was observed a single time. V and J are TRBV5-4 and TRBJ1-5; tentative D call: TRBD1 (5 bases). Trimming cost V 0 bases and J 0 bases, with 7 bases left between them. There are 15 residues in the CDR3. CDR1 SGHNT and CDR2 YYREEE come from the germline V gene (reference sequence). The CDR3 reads CASSLGGASNQPQHF. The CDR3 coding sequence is TGTGCCAGCAGCTTGGGGGGCGCTAGCAATCAGCCCCAGCATTTT. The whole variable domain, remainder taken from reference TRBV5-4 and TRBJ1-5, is ETGVTQSPTHLIKTRGQQVTLRCSSQSGHNTVSWYQQALGQGPQFIFQYYREEENGRGNFPPRFSGLQFPNYSSELNVNALELDDSALYLCASSLGGASNQPQHFGDGTRLSIL.

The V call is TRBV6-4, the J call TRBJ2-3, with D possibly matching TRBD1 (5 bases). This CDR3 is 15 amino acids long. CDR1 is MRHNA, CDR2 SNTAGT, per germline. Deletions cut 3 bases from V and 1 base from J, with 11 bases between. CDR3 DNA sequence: TGTGCCAGCAGTGAAGGGGTATCTGGCACAGATACGCAGTATTTT. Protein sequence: CASSEGVSGTDTQYF.

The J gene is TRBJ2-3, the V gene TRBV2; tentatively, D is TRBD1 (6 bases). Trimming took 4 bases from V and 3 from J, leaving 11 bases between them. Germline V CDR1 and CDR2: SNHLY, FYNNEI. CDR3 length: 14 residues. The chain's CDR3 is CASSGQVKTDTQYF. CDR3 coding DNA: TGTGCCAGCAGTGGACAGGTTAAGACAGATACGCAGTATTTT.

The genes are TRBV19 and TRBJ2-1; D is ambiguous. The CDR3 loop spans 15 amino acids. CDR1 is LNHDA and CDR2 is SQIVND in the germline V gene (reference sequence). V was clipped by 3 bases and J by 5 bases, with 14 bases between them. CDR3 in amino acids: CASSILPVGHNEQFF. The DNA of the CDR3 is TGTGCCAGTAGTATCCTTCCGGTCGGCCACAATGAGCAGTTCTTC. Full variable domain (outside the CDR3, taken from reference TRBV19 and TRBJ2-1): DGGITQSPKYLFRKEGQNVTLSCEQNLNHDAMYWYRQDPGQGLRLIYYSQIVNDFQKGDIAEGYSVSREKKESFPLTVTSAQKNPTAFYLCASSILPVGHNEQFFGPGTRLTVL.

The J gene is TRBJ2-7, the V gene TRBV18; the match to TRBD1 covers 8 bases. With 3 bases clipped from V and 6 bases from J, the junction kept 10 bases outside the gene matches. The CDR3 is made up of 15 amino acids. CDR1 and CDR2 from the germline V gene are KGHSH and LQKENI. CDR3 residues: CASSPARDRYSEQYF. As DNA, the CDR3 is TGTGCCAGCTCACCCGCCCGGGACAGGTACAGCGAGCAGTACTTC.

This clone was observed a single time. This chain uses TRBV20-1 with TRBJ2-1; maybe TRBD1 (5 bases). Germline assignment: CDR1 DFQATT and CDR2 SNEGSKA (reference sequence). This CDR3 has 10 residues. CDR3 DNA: TGCACCGCCCAGGGAAATGAGCAGTTCTTC. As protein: CTAQGNEQFF.

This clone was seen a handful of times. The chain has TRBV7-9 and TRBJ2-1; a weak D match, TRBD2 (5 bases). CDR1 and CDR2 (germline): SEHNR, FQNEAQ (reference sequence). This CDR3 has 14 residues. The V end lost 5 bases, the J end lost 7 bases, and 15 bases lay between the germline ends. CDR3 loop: CASSRTRSSNEQFF. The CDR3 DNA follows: TGTGCCAGCAGCCGAACTAGAAGTAGTAATGAGCAGTTCTTC.

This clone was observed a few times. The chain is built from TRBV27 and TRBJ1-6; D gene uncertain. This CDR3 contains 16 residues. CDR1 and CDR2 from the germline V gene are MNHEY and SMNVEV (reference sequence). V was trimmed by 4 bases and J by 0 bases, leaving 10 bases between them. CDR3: CASSSVKSSYNSPLHF. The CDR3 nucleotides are TGTGCCAGCAGTTCCGTTAAGAGCTCCTATAATTCACCCCTCCACTTT.

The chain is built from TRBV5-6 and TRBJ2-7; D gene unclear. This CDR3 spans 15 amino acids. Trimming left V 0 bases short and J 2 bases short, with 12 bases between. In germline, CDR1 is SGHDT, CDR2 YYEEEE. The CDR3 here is CASSLVGPSPYEQYF. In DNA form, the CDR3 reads TGTGCCAGCAGCTTGGTAGGCCCCAGCCCCTACGAGCAGTACTTC.

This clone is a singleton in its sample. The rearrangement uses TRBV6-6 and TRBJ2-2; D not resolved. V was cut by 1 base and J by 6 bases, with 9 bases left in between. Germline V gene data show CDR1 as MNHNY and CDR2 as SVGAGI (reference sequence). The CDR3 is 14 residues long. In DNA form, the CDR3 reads TGTGCCAGCAGTTACTTCGGGCCCTCCGGGGAGCTGTTTTTT. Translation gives CASSYFGPSGELFF.

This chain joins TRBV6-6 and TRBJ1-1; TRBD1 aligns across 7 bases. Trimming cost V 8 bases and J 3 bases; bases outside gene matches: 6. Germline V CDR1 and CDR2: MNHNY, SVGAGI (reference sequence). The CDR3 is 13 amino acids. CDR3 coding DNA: TGTGCCAGCCTCGACAGGGCCCACACTGAAGCTTTCTTT. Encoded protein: CASLDRAHTEAFF.

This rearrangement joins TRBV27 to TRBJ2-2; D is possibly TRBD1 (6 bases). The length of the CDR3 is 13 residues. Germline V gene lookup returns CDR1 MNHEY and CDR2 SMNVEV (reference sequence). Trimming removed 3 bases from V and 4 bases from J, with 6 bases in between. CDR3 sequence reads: CASSLDSTGELFF. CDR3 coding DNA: TGTGCCAGCAGTTTGGACAGCACCGGGGAGCTGTTTTTT.

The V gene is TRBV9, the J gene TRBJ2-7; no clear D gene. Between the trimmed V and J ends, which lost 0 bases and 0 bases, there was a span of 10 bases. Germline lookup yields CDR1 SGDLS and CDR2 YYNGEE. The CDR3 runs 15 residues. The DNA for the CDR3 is TGTGCCAGCAGCGTAGGGACGTTAAGCTCCTACGAGCAGTACTTC. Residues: CASSVGTLSSYEQYF.

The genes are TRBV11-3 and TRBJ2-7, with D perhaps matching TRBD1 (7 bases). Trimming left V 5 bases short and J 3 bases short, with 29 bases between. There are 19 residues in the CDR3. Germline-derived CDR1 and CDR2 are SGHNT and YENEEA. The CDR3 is CASSPRTGLFCMQHYEQYF. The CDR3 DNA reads TGTGCCAGCAGCCCAAGGACAGGACTATTCTGTATGCAACACTACGAGCAGTACTTC.

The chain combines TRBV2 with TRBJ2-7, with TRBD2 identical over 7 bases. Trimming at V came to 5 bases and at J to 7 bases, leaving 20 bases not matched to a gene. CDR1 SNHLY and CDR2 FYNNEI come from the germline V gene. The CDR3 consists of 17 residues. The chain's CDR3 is CASSLDSGAGTKKEQYF. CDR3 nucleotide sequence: TGTGCCAGCAGTCTGGATTCGGGAGCGGGAACAAAAAAGGAGCAGTACTTC.